This T cell receptor (beta chain) was obtained from a study of a mutant IDH1 vaccine in newly diagnosed glioma. Study context: The patients were given eight vaccinations, one each in weeks 1, 3, 5, 7, 11, 15, 19 and 23. Most patients had radiochemotherapy with temozolomide before enrollment; others had one alone. Treated patients had a mean age of around 40 years and a sex split that was about 62% male and about 40% female.

About this clone itself: Its specificity is unknown.

Stated time point: week 5, during vaccination. The vaccine gave 300 ug of a 20-mer mutant IDH1 peptide subcutaneously per dose. The donor cohort comprised cases of new WHO grade 3 or 4 IDH1-mutant, ATRX-lost astrocytoma. Looked up from germline, CDR1 is GTSNPN and CDR2 is SVGIG (reference sequence). This CDR3 region has 14 residues. Trimming shortened V by 3 bases and J by 0 bases, and 12 bases separated the two germline ends. Generated by immunoSEQ multiplex PCR, the TCRdb table keeps only in-frame clones and is missing some. The sample shows about 51,000 clones, around 78% of them seen only once. The receptor comes from a man aged 50-59 years with glioma. The sample was PBMCs, taken from a glioma patient whose treatment included an IDH1 peptide vaccine. This chain joins TRBV30 and TRBJ2-7, with a tentative D call TRBD1 (5 bases). The CDR3 spells CAWRRQGSSYEQYF. The DNA of the CDR3 is TGTGCCTGGAGAAGGCAGGGCTCCTCCTACGAGCAGTACTTC.